This record looks at one T cell receptor beta chain sequence and its context. Its antigen is still unknown. The input lacks base qualities; no much larger clone sits a single base away. The sample belongs to a study of blood T cell repertoires in COVID-19 (dated by TCRdb to the early 2020s). Study-level background: Samples covering the acute and convalescent phases of COVID-19 were provided by collaborators in the United States, Italy and Spain. The sample metadata nearly always contained a de-identified subject ID, COVID-19 status, age in years and sex. The repertoires were released in a freely available public database meant as a resource for research on the immune response to SARS-CoV-2. Subjects who had been exposed to COVID-19, were actively infected with it, or had recovered from it provided the deeply sampled blood TCRbeta repertoires that made up the dataset. The material from the prospective study consisted of cDNA or gDNA derived from T cells, B-cell-depleted T cells, or PBMCs. The samples were drawn from the first 160 participants of the ongoing ImmuneRACE study and from more than 1,000 subjects provided by 6 global collaborators. Where HLA class I and class II types were available, the types were taken from metadata supplied by the sample provider, not from assay-based typing.

Collaborating institutions collected whole blood in K2EDTA tubes following their own protocols. For TCRbeta analysis, collaborators shipped samples in one of three forms: frozen whole blood, isolated PBMCs, or DNA extracted from either of those sample types. The junction shows trimming of 3 bases on V and 11 bases on J, and the gene matches do not reach 5 bases of it. The CDR3 starts with the cysteine, ends with the phenylalanine, and has 12 residues. This entry keeps only the CDR3 DNA: 36 bases, framed from base 1. Based on the germline V gene, the CDR1 and CDR2 sequences are KGHSH and LQKENI. The paper's findings and limits, for the study overall: Clinical and demographic metadata were provided uncurated, with the amount varying by source and participant.

TCRbeta CDR3 regions were amplified from genomic DNA using the immunoSEQ Assay, a bias-controlled multiplex PCR. The source study handled its data this way. The number of nucleated cells in each sample was estimated by amplification of reference gene primers within the assay. To quantify the absolute abundance of each unique TCRbeta CDR3 rearrangement, sequence reads were collapsed and filtered. For each sample, productive Simpson clonality was calculated as the square root of Simpson's diversity index across productive rearrangements. Entries here come from immuneACCESS through TCRdb and include only in-frame sequences with V and J called. Some clones fail to appear in such tables; in the studies checked, an unresolved V gene covers under half of the shortfall, and the cause of the remainder is unknown. V and J calls and clone size follow that table, whereas D and trimming were derived from the DNA. Recorded for this sample are 90,000 to 100,000 clones; approximately 72% of them occurred a single time. Around 24% of the sample is taken by the ten largest.

The sequence joins TRBV18 to TRBJ2-7, and TRBD1 aligns with 9 junction nucleotides. This clonotype was obtained from a man in his 70s with acute or convalescent COVID-19. The sample consisted of peripheral blood. The encoded CDR3 is CASSPRQGEEYF. The DNA sequence is TGTGCCAGCTCACCTCGACAGGGGGAGGAGTACTTC.